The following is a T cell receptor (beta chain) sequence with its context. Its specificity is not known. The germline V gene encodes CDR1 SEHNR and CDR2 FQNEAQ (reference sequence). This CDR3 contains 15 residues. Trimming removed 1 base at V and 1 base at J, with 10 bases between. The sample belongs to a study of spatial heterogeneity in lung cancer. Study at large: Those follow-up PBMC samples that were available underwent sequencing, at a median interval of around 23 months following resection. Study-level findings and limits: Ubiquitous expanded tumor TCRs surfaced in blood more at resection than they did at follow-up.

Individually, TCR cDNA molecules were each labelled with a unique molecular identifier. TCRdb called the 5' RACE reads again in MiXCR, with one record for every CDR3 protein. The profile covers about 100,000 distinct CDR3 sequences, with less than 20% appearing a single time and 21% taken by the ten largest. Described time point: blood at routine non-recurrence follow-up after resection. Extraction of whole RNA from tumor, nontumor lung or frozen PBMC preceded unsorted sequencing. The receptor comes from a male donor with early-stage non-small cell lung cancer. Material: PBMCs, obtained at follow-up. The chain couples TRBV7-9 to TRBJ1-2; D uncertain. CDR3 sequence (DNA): TGTGCCAGCAGCTTAGGTGGACTTGATAACTATGGCTACACCTTC. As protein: CASSLGGLDNYGYTF.